This T cell receptor (beta chain) was sequenced during a study of cytomegalovirus exposure and HLA in healthy donors. General study results and limits: It was found in a later analysis that first-cohort TCR clusters tended to co-occur in the approximately 130 validation repertoires. The authors enumerated 164 TCR beta chains as linked to cytomegalovirus. Whilst most TCR sequences proved rare, a subset of public TCRs occurred across many donors.

To note about this clone: Its antigen is unknown.

The CDR3 contains 17 residues. The V gene's germline CDR1 is SGDLS and CDR2 YYNGEE. V dropped 0 bases and J dropped 9; count of bases not matched to a gene: 14. The repertoire was sequenced with immunoSEQ multiplex PCR; TCRdb's copy has only in-frame clones and lacks some. The table has 250,000 to 300,000 clones, 85% to 90% seen once; the top ten hold more than 0.35%. The origin of this receptor is a young woman in good health and CMV-seronegative. The sequencing sample was made of PBMCs. The chain joins TRBV9 to TRBJ2-5, with 10 bases that match TRBD1. The CDR3 DNA follows: TGTGCCAGCAGCGTAGGATGGGGACAGGGGAGAACGGCGGCCCAGTACTTC. This codes for CASSVGWGQGRTAAQYF.